The clone carrying this T cell receptor (beta chain) has only a few counts. The sample belongs to a study of cytomegalovirus exposure and HLA in healthy donors. Primers: 60 Vbeta forward and 13 Jbeta reverse. Measured with immunoSEQ multiplex PCR; TCRdb has only the in-frame clones, and not every one. The profile covers about 230,000 clones, with around 84% appearing a single time and roughly 0.26% taken by the ten largest. The CDR3 extends over 15 amino acids. Trimming removed 2 bases at V and 2 bases at J, with 14 bases between. Germline V gives CDR1 SGHRS, CDR2 YFSETQ. The V gene is TRBV5-1, the J gene TRBJ2-7, with D possibly matching TRBD1 (8 bases). Input material: PBMCs. The TCR was taken from a girl between 2 and 10 years old in good health and CMV-seronegative. The CDR3 sequence is CASSFTGGATYEQYF. In DNA, the CDR3 is TGCGCCAGCAGCTTTACAGGGGGGGCCACCTACGAGCAGTACTTC.